This paragraph reports one T cell receptor (beta chain). No cognate antigen has been identified for it. Base quality data are lacking; no much larger clone is found one base away. This entry belongs to a study of CD8 T cells in Susac syndrome (dated by TCRdb to the late 2010s). In terms of the full investigation: Whether CD8+ T cell activation and differentiation in Susac syndrome was antigen driven was tested using repertoire sequencing. Clonality of the CD8+ T cell repertoire was compared between roughly twelve healthy donors, roughly 14 Susac syndrome patients and 15 multiple sclerosis patients. General study outcomes and caveats: The number of individuals in the TCR sequencing and HLA analysis was acknowledged as relatively small.

RNA was extracted using the RNeasy kit, and roughly 0.5 to 1 microgram was reverse transcribed with random hexamers. The immunoSEQ multiplex PCR assay, which covers 54 Vbeta and 13 Jbeta segments, was used to amplify TCR beta CDR3 regions. To correct PCR amplification bias, a synthetic template baseline was used for both primer optimization and computational correction. The authors' pipeline ran thus. Reads were annotated to V, D and J genes according to IMGT and were analyzed with immunoSEQ Analyzer, with only productive sequences retained. Clonality was computed as one minus Shannon entropy normalized by log2 of the number of productive unique sequences. For each patient and control, public and private clones were evaluated among the 100 most prevalent clones. Clones were defined as Susac-specific if absent from the healthy and MS cohorts, from 1052 published viral clones and from other ImmuneACCESS disease sequences. The raw public reads went through TCRdb reprocessing: fastp at Q25, MiXCR clone calling, in-frame beta chains kept. Each record represents a unique CDR3 protein, reported with the most common genes and DNA among its rows. None of the V and J calls come from the authors' own analysis; TCRdb made them. A total of around 270,000 distinct CDR3 sequences appear in this sample, roughly 85% of them only once. The ten largest clones represent 0.2% to 0.25% of the sample.

Peripheral blood CD8+ and CD4+ T cells from healthy donors, Susac syndrome patients and multiple sclerosis patients were profiled using high-throughput TCR beta sequencing. Multiple sclerosis controls were treatment-naive patients with stable or active relapsing-remitting disease fulfilling revised McDonald criteria. Bulk CD8+ and CD4+ T cells were purified magnetically by negative isolation, whereas CD8+ TEMRA cells were enriched by FACS. Blood was collected in EDTA tubes and processed within 24 hours, with PBMCs isolated through density gradient centrifugation. PBMCs intended for TCR sequencing were frozen in liquid nitrogen and were later thawed in a 37 degrees C water bath. The sorted or isolated CD4+, CD8+ and CD8+ TEMRA cells reached a purity of at least 90%. This TCR was sampled from a human donor with multiple sclerosis. The sample consisted of CD8+ T cells from PBMCs.

The DNA sequence follows: TGCGCCAGCAGCCAAGATCTAGGCGGAACTAGCTCCTACAATGAGCAGTTCTTC. This gives the protein CASSQDLGGTSSYNEQFF. The sequence links TRBV4-3 to TRBJ2-1, with a tentative D gene TRBD2 over 5 matching bases. CDR1 is given as LGHNA and CDR2 as YSLEER, both from the germline V gene. V lost 0 bases and J lost 0 bases; the stretch between them is 15 bases long. From the cysteine through the phenylalanine, the CDR3 covers 18 amino acids. Only CDR3 DNA is held: 54 bases, read in frame from base 1.